This T cell receptor beta chain was found in a study of identical twins. V lost 0 bases and J lost 4, with 8 bases in between. The CDR3 has 14 amino acids. Germline V CDR1 and CDR2: MNHEY, SVGAGI. TCRdb reprocessed the 5' RACE reads via MiXCR and lists one record per CDR3 protein. This sample has around 500,000 distinct CDR3 sequences, with 12% to 15% found just once. These data also formed part of another study, on yellow fever vaccine responses in identical twins. That investigation notes: Twins' vaccine T cell responses reportedly seemed partly convergent and partly personalized.

The rearrangement joins TRBV6-5 to TRBJ2-3; D is perhaps TRBD2 (5 bases). The origin of this receptor is a woman younger than 35 in good health. The sequenced material came from CD4+ T cells sorted from blood. The CDR3 DNA follows: TGTGCCAGCAGTTACTCGCCCGGGGCAGATACGCAGTATTTT. Translating gives CASSYSPGADTQYF.